These 5 T cell receptor beta chains originate from one sample sequenced in a study of shared clonotypes between healthy human individuals. Using immunoSEQ multiplex PCR, the repertoire was profiled, and TCRdb retains in-frame clones only, with some absent. The repertoire holds around 1.4 million clones, with about 98.5% as singletons. The sequencing input was naive CD4+ T cells sorted from blood. The subset is: CD45RA+ positively selected. Receptors originate from a man aged 25-40 years in good health.

The chain has TRBV27 and TRBJ2-3; tentatively, D is TRBD2 (5 bases). Germline CDR1 and CDR2: MNHEY and SMNVEV (reference sequence). The V end was cut by 5 bases, the J end by 3 bases, with 18 bases between. This CDR3 spans 16 amino acids. Written as DNA, the CDR3 is TGTGCCAGCAGTCCTCGGCGGCAAACTAGAACAGATACGCAGTATTTT. Encoded protein: CASSPRRQTRTDTQYF.

This clone appeared once. The rearrangement joins TRBV11-2 to TRBJ2-3; D may be TRBD1 or TRBD2 (6 bases each). CDR1 SGHAT and CDR2 FQNNGV come from the germline V gene. V dropped 7 bases and J dropped 10 bases, with 21 bases sitting between them. The CDR3 has 14 amino acids. The CDR3 loop is CASNPDGGGFSQYF. CDR3 sequence (DNA): TGTGCCAGCAACCCCGACGGGGGCGGGTTTTCGCAGTATTTT.

This chain links TRBV6-1 with TRBJ1-5, with D possibly matching TRBD1 (5 bases). Germline loops: CDR1 MNHNS, CDR2 SASEGT. This CDR3 contains 15 residues. The V and J ends lost 3 bases and 8 bases respectively, with 17 bases between them. The CDR3 protein is CASSDRWGGTKPQHF. The CDR3 DNA reads as TGTGCCAGCAGTGACCGTTGGGGGGGGACGAAGCCCCAGCATTTT.

V gene TRBV18 combines with J gene TRBJ2-7; 9 bases are shared with TRBD2. Germline V gene sequence: CDR1 KGHSH, CDR2 LQKENI. After removal of 2 bases from V and 2 bases from J, the junction contained 7 bases not matched to a gene. The CDR3 runs 16 residues. The chain's CDR3 is CASSPSLAGSPYEQYF. CDR3 nucleotides: TGTGCCAGCTCACCAAGTCTAGCGGGATCTCCCTACGAGCAGTACTTC.

The chain has TRBV27 and TRBJ2-1; no clear D gene. Trimming removed 2 bases from V and 3 bases from J, with 5 bases in between. Germline CDR1 reads MNHEY; CDR2 reads SMNVEV (reference sequence). The CDR3 sequence is 13 residues long. Here the CDR3 reads CASSLTFYNEQFF. In DNA, the CDR3 is TGTGCCAGCAGTTTAACTTTCTACAATGAGCAGTTCTTC.